This is a list of T cell receptor beta chains from one sample in a study of response to subunit inactivated influenza vaccine. TCRdb recomputed calls from the RT-PCR reads with MiXCR, one row per CDR3 protein. The sample yields 650,000 to 850,000 distinct CDR3 sequences, approximately 14% seen once. The input for sequencing was PBMCs from blood, taken 14 to 15 days before vaccination. Every receptor here comes from a man over 45 who received an inactivated influenza vaccine. Both conserved end residues are part of each CDR3. A D gene is named only where the DNA matches it firmly. Clone size, where shown, is once, few, many, or a class for clones that have expanded.

abundance: NA
v_gene: TRBV10-3
d_gene: TRBD1
j_gene: TRBJ1-6
CDR3nt: TGTGCCATCAGTGACCTCGACAGGGAGGGAATTTATAATTCACCCCTCCACTTT
CDR3aa: CAISDLDREGIYNSPLHF

abundance: few
v_gene: TRBV19
d_gene: TRBD1
j_gene: TRBJ2-2
CDR3nt: TGTGCCAGTAGCCGAGGTGTGACAGGGTCGGCCGGGGAGCTGTTTTTT
CDR3aa: CASSRGVTGSAGELFF

abundance: few
v_gene: TRBV10-3
d_gene: TRBD1
j_gene: TRBJ2-7
CDR3nt: TGTGCCATCAATGCCGGGACAGAGTCCTACGAGCAGTACTTC
CDR3aa: CAINAGTESYEQYF

abundance: NA
v_gene: TRBV20-1
d_gene: TRBD1
j_gene: TRBJ1-3
CDR3nt: TGCAGTGCTAGAGATCCTTACAGGGGGCGGACAGGCTCTGGAAACACCATATATTTT
CDR3aa: CSARDPYRGRTGSGNTIYF

abundance: NA
v_gene: TRBV12-3/TRBV12-4
d_gene: TRBD1
j_gene: TRBJ2-1
CDR3nt: TGTGCCAGCAGTTTCCTGGGACAGGGGTTTTCAAATGAGCAGTTCTTC
CDR3aa: CASSFLGQGFSNEQFF

abundance: NA
v_gene: TRBV6-5
d_gene: NA
j_gene: TRBJ2-5
CDR3nt: TGTGCCAGCAGTTACACGGCAGGGACCGGAGAGACCCAGTACTTC
CDR3aa: CASSYTAGTGETQYF

abundance: NA
v_gene: TRBV20-1
d_gene: NA
j_gene: TRBJ2-2
CDR3nt: TGCAGTGCTAGAGATCTTGGTAGCGGAGCCAACACCGGGGAGCTGTTTTTT
CDR3aa: CSARDLGSGANTGELFF

abundance: once
v_gene: TRBV11-2
d_gene: TRBD2
j_gene: TRBJ2-3
CDR3nt: TGTGCCAGCAGGCCCAGACTAGCGGGGGACACAGATACGCAGTATTTT
CDR3aa: CASRPRLAGDTDTQYF

abundance: NA
v_gene: TRBV3-1
d_gene: NA
j_gene: TRBJ2-7
CDR3nt: TGTGCCAGCAGCCAAGGAGGGTTTCTTTCCTACGAGCAGTACTTC
CDR3aa: CASSQGGFLSYEQYF

abundance: NA
v_gene: TRBV20-1
d_gene: TRBD2
j_gene: TRBJ2-4
CDR3nt: TGCAGTGCTAGAGAAGCGGGACGGTCGAATGGCATTCAGTACTTC
CDR3aa: CSAREAGRSNGIQYF

abundance: few
v_gene: TRBV20-1
d_gene: NA
j_gene: TRBJ2-1
CDR3nt: TGCAGTGCTAGTAAAAACCCCAATGAGCAGTTCTTC
CDR3aa: CSASKNPNEQFF

abundance: NA
v_gene: TRBV5-1
d_gene: TRBD1
j_gene: TRBJ2-2
CDR3nt: TGCGCCAGCAGCTGGACTTCCGACAGGGCGACCGGGGAGCTGTTTTTT
CDR3aa: CASSWTSDRATGELFF

abundance: NA
v_gene: TRBV7-2
d_gene: NA
j_gene: TRBJ2-3
CDR3nt: TGTGCCAGCAGCAAAGGGACAAGTGGCACAGATACGCAGTATTTT
CDR3aa: CASSKGTSGTDTQYF

abundance: NA
v_gene: TRBV11-2
d_gene: NA
j_gene: TRBJ2-1
CDR3nt: TGTGCCAGCATAAGGGACAATGAGCAGTTCTTC
CDR3aa: CASIRDNEQFF

abundance: NA
v_gene: TRBV12-3/TRBV12-4
d_gene: NA
j_gene: TRBJ2-1
CDR3nt: TGTGCCAGCAGTTTATCATCCTGGGGTGAGCAGTTCTTC
CDR3aa: CASSLSSWGEQFF

abundance: NA
v_gene: TRBV25-1
d_gene: NA
j_gene: TRBJ1-6
CDR3nt: TGTGCCAGCAGTGAATGCACAGCGATATTTAAAAATTCACCCCTCCACTTT
CDR3aa: CASSECTAIFKNSPLHF

abundance: few
v_gene: TRBV28
d_gene: TRBD2
j_gene: TRBJ2-1
CDR3nt: TGTGCCAGCAGTCTTCCCGGGACTAGCAGATACAATGAGCAGTTCTTC
CDR3aa: CASSLPGTSRYNEQFF

abundance: few
v_gene: TRBV20-1
d_gene: TRBD2
j_gene: TRBJ2-2
CDR3nt: TGCAGTGCTAGCCGTTCTAGCGGGGGGGCGGACACCGGGGAGCTGTTTTTT
CDR3aa: CSASRSSGGADTGELFF

abundance: many
v_gene: TRBV7-6
d_gene: NA
j_gene: TRBJ2-3
CDR3nt: TGTGCCAGCAGCTTTGGGGGAGATACGCAGTATTTT
CDR3aa: CASSFGGDTQYF

abundance: few
v_gene: TRBV20-1
d_gene: NA
j_gene: TRBJ2-7
CDR3nt: TGCAGTGCTAGATTACCCGGGGGTAGGGGCTCAACCTACGAGCAGTACTTC
CDR3aa: CSARLPGGRGSTYEQYF

abundance: NA
v_gene: TRBV4-3
d_gene: TRBD2
j_gene: TRBJ2-7
CDR3nt: TGCGCCAGCAGCCGGGGACTAGCGGGGGCCAACTACGAGCAGTACTTC
CDR3aa: CASSRGLAGANYEQYF

abundance: few
v_gene: TRBV28
d_gene: TRBD1
j_gene: TRBJ2-7
CDR3nt: TGTGCCAGCCTCACAGGGGACGGGTACGAGCAGTACTTC
CDR3aa: CASLTGDGYEQYF

abundance: once
v_gene: TRBV19
d_gene: TRBD1
j_gene: TRBJ2-7
CDR3nt: TGTGCCAGTAGGAGAGCCGGGACAGGGGGCGAGTACGAGCAGTACTTC
CDR3aa: CASRRAGTGGEYEQYF

abundance: NA
v_gene: TRBV6-1
d_gene: NA
j_gene: TRBJ2-2
CDR3nt: TGTGCCAGCAGTCAAGGGGTGGGGGACACCGAGGAGCTGTTTTTT
CDR3aa: CASSQGVGDTEELFF

abundance: few
v_gene: TRBV6-1
d_gene: NA
j_gene: TRBJ1-5
CDR3nt: TGTGCCAGCGGCGTGGGGGGGTATAGCAATCAGCCCCAGCATTTT
CDR3aa: CASGVGGYSNQPQHF

abundance: few
v_gene: TRBV7-8
d_gene: NA
j_gene: TRBJ2-7
CDR3nt: TGTGCCAGCAACTTAAACCGGGACTCCGAGCAGTACTTC
CDR3aa: CASNLNRDSEQYF

abundance: few
v_gene: TRBV12-3/TRBV12-4
d_gene: TRBD1
j_gene: TRBJ1-2
CDR3nt: TGTGCCAGCAGCATCGGACAGGGGAACTATGGCTACACCTTC
CDR3aa: CASSIGQGNYGYTF

abundance: few
v_gene: TRBV12-3/TRBV12-4
d_gene: TRBD1
j_gene: TRBJ1-2
CDR3nt: TGTGCCAGCAGTTTCAAGGACAGGGGACCATATGGCTACACCTTC
CDR3aa: CASSFKDRGPYGYTF

abundance: few
v_gene: TRBV11-1
d_gene: NA
j_gene: TRBJ1-3
CDR3nt: TGTGCCAGCAGCTTAGCACTACGGACGGAGAGCTCTGGAAACACCATATATTTT
CDR3aa: CASSLALRTESSGNTIYF

abundance: few
v_gene: TRBV6-1
d_gene: NA
j_gene: TRBJ1-5
CDR3nt: TGTGCCACCGCAACCTTTTATAATAGCAATCAGCCCCAGCATTTT
CDR3aa: CATATFYNSNQPQHF

abundance: NA
v_gene: TRBV7-9
d_gene: TRBD1
j_gene: TRBJ2-7
CDR3nt: TGTGCCAGCAGCCCCCATGCGGGACAGGGCGTCTACGAGCAGTACTTC
CDR3aa: CASSPHAGQGVYEQYF

abundance: many
v_gene: TRBV11-2
d_gene: NA
j_gene: TRBJ2-7
CDR3nt: TGTGCCAGCAGCTTGGGGGCTCACCCCTCCTACGAGCAGTACTTC
CDR3aa: CASSLGAHPSYEQYF

abundance: many
v_gene: TRBV4-3
d_gene: NA
j_gene: TRBJ1-1
CDR3nt: TGCGCCAGCAGACAAGATGTGGGGCCGGGCACTGAAGCTTTCTTT
CDR3aa: CASRQDVGPGTEAFF

abundance: few
v_gene: TRBV12-3/TRBV12-4
d_gene: NA
j_gene: TRBJ2-5
CDR3nt: TGTGCCAGCAGTTTCTCCCCCTCAGGGACCCAGTACTTC
CDR3aa: CASSFSPSGTQYF

abundance: few
v_gene: TRBV29-1
d_gene: TRBD1
j_gene: TRBJ2-3
CDR3nt: TGCAGCGTTGAAGCGGACAGGGAGACGGAGGGGGATACGCAGTATTTT
CDR3aa: CSVEADRETEGDTQYF

abundance: many
v_gene: TRBV6-5
d_gene: NA
j_gene: TRBJ1-1
CDR3nt: TGTGCCAGCAGTTCACAGACAGGAAGGTTAGCCACTGAAGCTTTCTTT
CDR3aa: CASSSQTGRLATEAFF

abundance: few
v_gene: TRBV27
d_gene: TRBD2
j_gene: TRBJ2-2
CDR3nt: TGTGCCAGCAGTTCCCCCCGAGGTAGCGGGCCATCGAACACCGGGGAGCTGTTTTTT
CDR3aa: CASSSPRGSGPSNTGELFF

abundance: NA
v_gene: TRBV20-1
d_gene: TRBD2
j_gene: TRBJ2-1
CDR3nt: TGCAGTGCTAGAGGACTAGCGGGAGTTGGAAATGAGCAGTTCTTC
CDR3aa: CSARGLAGVGNEQFF

abundance: few
v_gene: TRBV25-1
d_gene: NA
j_gene: TRBJ2-7
CDR3nt: TGTGCCAGCAGTGAATATAATGGCGGTGACTACGAGCAGTACTTC
CDR3aa: CASSEYNGGDYEQYF

abundance: few
v_gene: TRBV20-1
d_gene: TRBD2
j_gene: TRBJ2-3
CDR3nt: TGCAGTGCAATGCGAGCTAGCGGGAGTTTAGGAGATACGCAGTATTTT
CDR3aa: CSAMRASGSLGDTQYF

abundance: few
v_gene: TRBV18
d_gene: NA
j_gene: TRBJ2-5
CDR3nt: TGTGCCAGCCACTACCTAGGAGAGACCCAGTACTTC
CDR3aa: CASHYLGETQYF

abundance: NA
v_gene: TRBV2
d_gene: NA
j_gene: TRBJ2-3
CDR3nt: TGTGCCAGCACCCTGGAGGCCCTAGCAGGTGCGGATACGCAGTATTTT
CDR3aa: CASTLEALAGADTQYF

abundance: few
v_gene: TRBV7-9
d_gene: TRBD1
j_gene: TRBJ2-2
CDR3nt: TGTGCCAGCAGACTAACCGGGACAGGGGCGAACACCGGGGAGCTGTTTTTT
CDR3aa: CASRLTGTGANTGELFF

abundance: NA
v_gene: TRBV15
d_gene: NA
j_gene: TRBJ2-2
CDR3nt: TGTGCCACCAGCAGAGATCTGGGTGTCGGGGAGCTGTTTTTT
CDR3aa: CATSRDLGVGELFF

abundance: NA
v_gene: TRBV4-2
d_gene: TRBD2
j_gene: TRBJ2-5
CDR3nt: TGTGCCAGCAGCCAAGAGGTAGCGGGAGCCTTCCGGGAGACCCAGTACTTC
CDR3aa: CASSQEVAGAFRETQYF

abundance: many
v_gene: TRBV12-3/TRBV12-4
d_gene: NA
j_gene: TRBJ1-5
CDR3nt: TGTGCCAGCAGTTTAGCAGTTTATAGCAATCAGCCCCAGCATTTT
CDR3aa: CASSLAVYSNQPQHF

abundance: NA
v_gene: TRBV27
d_gene: TRBD2
j_gene: TRBJ2-3
CDR3nt: TGTGCCAGCAGAGTTAGCGGGGGACGCACAGATACGCAGTATTTT
CDR3aa: CASRVSGGRTDTQYF

abundance: NA
v_gene: TRBV4-2
d_gene: NA
j_gene: TRBJ1-3
CDR3nt: TGTGCCAGCAGCCAATGGGTTTCAAAGACTGGAAACACCATATATTTT
CDR3aa: CASSQWVSKTGNTIYF

abundance: NA
v_gene: TRBV4-2
d_gene: NA
j_gene: TRBJ2-1
CDR3nt: TGTGCCAGCAGCCAAGATCTGGCGGGGACCTACAATGAGCAGTTCTTC
CDR3aa: CASSQDLAGTYNEQFF

abundance: few
v_gene: TRBV7-2
d_gene: NA
j_gene: TRBJ2-7
CDR3nt: TGTGCCAGCAGCTTAGGCGGCGGTACCCCTAGGGAGCAGTACTTC
CDR3aa: CASSLGGGTPREQYF